This TCR beta chain was obtained from a study of PD-1 blockade in classical Hodgkin lymphoma. Study background: Every 2 weeks, patients had 3 mg/kg nivolumab intravenously.

Time point denoted: cycle 4 day 1 (C4D1), after 6 weeks of nivolumab. Relapse after autologous stem cell transplantation occurred in every patient, and brentuximab vedotin exposure varied. Thawed PBMCs underwent magnetic negative selection to yield purified CD4+ T cells. The V gene lost 2 bases and the J gene lost 0 bases, with 13 bases spanning the gap. Germline lookup yields CDR1 SGHAT and CDR2 FQNNGV. The CDR3 runs to 17 residues. Generated by immunoSEQ multiplex PCR, the TCRdb table keeps only in-frame clones and is missing some. Here the sample spans around 25,000 clones, 75% to 90% being singletons. This clone was found once.

The V and J genes are TRBV11-2 and TRBJ2-2; tentative D call: TRBD2 (5 bases). This TCR was recovered from a human donor with classical Hodgkin lymphoma. Source: CD4+ T cells from blood, taken before the fourth cycle of nivolumab. CDR3 loop: CASSLQAAASNTGELFF. The DNA for the CDR3 is TGTGCCAGCAGCTTACAAGCGGCAGCATCGAACACCGGGGAGCTGTTTTTT.